This TCR beta chain was found in a study of regulatory T cells in long-lasting Graves disease. Combining iRepertoire HTBI primers with Arm-PCR of CDR3 regions, the authors built TCR beta libraries. TCRdb called the multiplex PCR reads again in MiXCR, with one record for every CDR3 protein. The profile covers about 440,000 distinct CDR3 sequences, with under 15% appearing a single time and over 15% taken by the ten largest. Documented time point: newly diagnosed GD, antithyroid drugs for less than 3 months. Extracted RNA from PBMCs served as the source of the TCR library. In this sample, this clonotype turned up once. It differs at one base from a far larger clone, so likely a read error. These data also featured in a second study, about T cells in Graves' hyperthyroidism and ophthalmopathy. Per that study: If no ophthalmopathy progression occurred within 18 months, Graves' hyperthyroidism was stable. Ophthalmopathy was identified by the model a median approximately 6.9 months ahead of onset.

Material: peripheral blood mononuclear cells (PBMCs), obtained at new diagnosis, from a patient treated with antithyroid drugs. This clonotype originated in a woman aged 25 to 39 with Graves disease.

CDR3 coding DNA: TGTGCCAGCAGTTTAGACGCGGGAAGGTACGAGCAGTACTTC. This encodes CASSLDAGRYEQYF. The chain has TRBV12-3 or TRBV12-4 and TRBJ2-7, with a possible D match to TRBD2 (6 bases). V was pared by 1 base and J by 4 bases, with 11 bases between. This CDR3 is built from 14 residues.